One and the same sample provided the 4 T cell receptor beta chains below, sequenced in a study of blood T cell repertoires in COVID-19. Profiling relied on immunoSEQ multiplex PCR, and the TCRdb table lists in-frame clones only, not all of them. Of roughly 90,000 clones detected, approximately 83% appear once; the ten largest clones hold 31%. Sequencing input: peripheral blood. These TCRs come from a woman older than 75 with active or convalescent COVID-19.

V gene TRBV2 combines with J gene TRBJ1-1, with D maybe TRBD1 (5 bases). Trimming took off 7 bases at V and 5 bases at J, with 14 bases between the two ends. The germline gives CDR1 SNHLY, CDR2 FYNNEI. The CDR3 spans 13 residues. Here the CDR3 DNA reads TGTGCCAGCACAACGGGGGGAGGGACTGAAGCTTTCTTT. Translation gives CASTTGGGTEAFF.

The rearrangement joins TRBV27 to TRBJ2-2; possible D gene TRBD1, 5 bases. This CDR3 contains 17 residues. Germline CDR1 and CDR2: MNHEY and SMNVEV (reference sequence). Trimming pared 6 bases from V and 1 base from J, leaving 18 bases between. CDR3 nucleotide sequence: TGTGCCAGCAGCCGTCTAAGCACAGGCGGGAACACCGGGGAGCTGTTTTTT. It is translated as CASSRLSTGGNTGELFF.

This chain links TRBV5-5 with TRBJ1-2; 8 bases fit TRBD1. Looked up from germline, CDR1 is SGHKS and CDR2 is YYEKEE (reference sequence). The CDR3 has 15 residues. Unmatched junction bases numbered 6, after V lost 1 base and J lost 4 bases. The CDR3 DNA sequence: TGTGCCAGCAGCTTGTCGCCGGGACAGGCCTATGGCTACACCTTC. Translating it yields CASSLSPGQAYGYTF. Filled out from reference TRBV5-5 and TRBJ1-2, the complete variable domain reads DAGVTQSPTHLIKTRGQQVTLRCSPISGHKSVSWYQQVLGQGPQFIFQYYEKEERGRGNFPDRFSARQFPNYSSELNVNALLLGDSALYLCASSLSPGQAYGYTFGSGTRLTVV.

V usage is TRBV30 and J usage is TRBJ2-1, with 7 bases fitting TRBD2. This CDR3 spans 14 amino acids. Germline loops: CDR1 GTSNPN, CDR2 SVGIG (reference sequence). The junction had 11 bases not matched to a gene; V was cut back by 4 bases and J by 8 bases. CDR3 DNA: TGTGCCTGGAACCGAGCGGGAATCGGCGATGAGCAGTTCTTC. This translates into CAWNRAGIGDEQFF.